Below, 23 T cell receptor beta chains from the same sample are listed, as sequenced in a study of OX40 agonist ivuxolimab in advanced cancers. Using immunoSEQ multiplex PCR, the repertoire was profiled, and TCRdb retains in-frame clones only, with some absent. The sample consists of about 150,000 clones, over 75% of them appearing once. This specimen was CD4+ or CD8+ T cells sorted from blood, taken in a trial of the OX40 agonist ivuxolimab. These receptors were collected from an adult with an advanced solid tumor such as melanoma, head and neck, liver or kidney cancer.

The J gene is TRBJ1-1, the V gene TRBV15; D is perhaps TRBD1 (5 bases). Trimming took 0 bases from V and 5 from J, leaving 10 bases between them. This CDR3 has 14 amino acids. Looked up from germline, CDR1 is LNHNV and CDR2 is YYDKDF (reference sequence). CDR3 coding DNA: TGTGCCACCAGCAGAGAGGGGCGAGGGACTGAAGCTTTCTTT. Its protein is CATSREGRGTEAFF.

The rearrangement uses TRBV4-1 and TRBJ2-1; D unresolved. The CDR3 spans 15 residues. Trimming left V 1 base short and J 0 bases short, with 7 bases between. Germline loops: CDR1 MGHRA, CDR2 YSYEKL. The DNA of the CDR3 is TGCGCCAGCAGCCAAGCCTCAGTCTCCTACAATGAGCAGTTCTTC. The encoded protein is CASSQASVSYNEQFF.

The chain's CDR3 is CASSIRSGYSNQPQHF. CDR3 DNA sequence: TGTGCCAGTAGTATACGATCCGGGTATAGCAATCAGCCCCAGCATTTT. The chain combines TRBV19 with TRBJ1-5; D is unresolved. This CDR3 has 16 amino acids. The germline V gene encodes CDR1 LNHDA and CDR2 SQIVND (reference sequence). V was pared by 2 bases and J by 0 bases, with 11 bases between.

This clone was picked up one time. The chain has TRBV10-3 and TRBJ2-5, with D unresolved. The V and J ends lost 3 bases and 9 bases respectively, with 17 bases between them. Germline loops: CDR1 ENHRY, CDR2 SYGVKD. The CDR3 is 14 amino acids. CDR3 in DNA: TGTGCCATCAGTGATCCAAGGGCCACCTTGGCCCAGTACTTC. The encoded protein is CAISDPRATLAQYF.

The chain has TRBV5-1 and TRBJ1-1, with 9 bases that match TRBD1. The CDR3 contains 15 residues. Germline V gene lookup returns CDR1 SGHRS and CDR2 YFSETQ. V dropped 5 bases and J dropped 4; count of bases not matched to a gene: 9. The CDR3 DNA follows: TGCGCCAGCAGGCCGACAGGGGGGGCGTTCACTGAAGCTTTCTTT. It codes for CASRPTGGAFTEAFF.

This rearrangement joins TRBV27 to TRBJ2-7; TRBD2 is a possible D gene (6 bases). The V gene's germline CDR1 is MNHEY and CDR2 SMNVEV (reference sequence). Deletions cut 3 bases from V and 7 bases from J, with 16 bases between. The CDR3 is 14 amino acids. The CDR3 reads CASSFQRASREQYF. The CDR3 region has the DNA TGTGCCAGCAGTTTCCAGCGGGCCTCGAGAGAGCAGTACTTC.

This clone was recorded only once. The V call is TRBV5-6, the J call TRBJ2-7; TRBD2 matches at 8 bases. CDR3 size: 18 residues. Germline V gene data show CDR1 as SGHDT and CDR2 as YYEEEE. The junction had 15 bases not matched to a gene; V was cut back by 1 base and J by 3 bases. CDR3 nucleotide sequence: TGTGCCAGCAGCTTGACTAGCGGACCAGTGGGGGGCTACTACGAGCAGTACTTC. This translates into CASSLTSGPVGGYYEQYF.

V and J are TRBV7-3 and TRBJ2-2; 15 bases fit TRBD2. The CDR3 has 16 amino acids. V shed 5 bases and J 6 bases; nucleotides not matched to a gene: 4. Germline-derived CDR1 and CDR2 are SGHTA and FQGTGA. The CDR3 sequence: CASSPGLAGGPGELFF. The CDR3 bases are TGTGCCAGCAGCCCTGGACTAGCGGGAGGGCCCGGGGAGCTGTTTTTT.

This chain connects TRBV7-3 to TRBJ2-5, with 7 bases matching TRBD2. The ends lost 4 bases at V and 2 bases at J; junction bases unmatched: 4. Per the germline V gene, CDR1 is SGHTA and CDR2 is FQGTGA. The CDR3 spans 14 residues. In nucleotides, the CDR3 is TGTGCCAGCAGCTCACCAGCGGGGCAAGAGACCCAGTACTTC. This sequence encodes CASSSPAGQETQYF. Drawing the rest from reference TRBV7-3 and TRBJ2-5, the complete variable domain is GAGVSQTPSNKVTEKGKYVELRCDPISGHTALYWYRQSLGQGPEFLIYFQGTGAADDSGLPNDRFFAVRPEGSVSTLKIQRTERGDSAVYLCASSSPAGQETQYFGPGTRLLVL.

The rearrangement uses TRBV7-2 and TRBJ1-2, with 9 nucleotides matching TRBD1. This CDR3 has 13 amino acids. Germline-derived CDR1 and CDR2 are SGHTA and FQGNSA. Unmatched junction bases numbered 6, after V lost 5 bases and J lost 8 bases. In DNA, the CDR3 is TGTGCCAGCAGCCAGGGACAGGGCGGCGGCTACACCTTC. It yields the protein CASSQGQGGGYTF.

The CDR3 region is CASSPGLAGGLYNEQFF. Written as DNA, the CDR3 is TGCGCCAGCAGCCCGGGACTAGCGGGAGGGTTGTACAATGAGCAGTTCTTC. The chain employs TRBV5-1 and TRBJ2-1; 16 bases are shared with TRBD2. Germline assignment: CDR1 SGHRS and CDR2 YFSETQ. The CDR3 is 17 amino acids. Germline trimming cut 4 bases from V and 4 bases from J; bases unmatched to any gene: 5. Full variable domain (outside the CDR3, taken from reference TRBV5-1 and TRBJ2-1): KAGVTQTPRYLIKTRGQQVTLSCSPISGHRSVSWYQQTPGQGLQFLFEYFSETQRNKGNFPGRFSGRQFSNSRSEMNVSTLELGDSALYLCASSPGLAGGLYNEQFFGPGTRLTVL.

This chain joins TRBV7-3 and TRBJ2-1; 8 nucleotides match TRBD2. Germline V CDR1 and CDR2: SGHTA, FQGTGA. V dropped 1 base and J dropped 7; count of bases not matched to a gene: 6. CDR3 length: 15 amino acids. The CDR3 sequence is CASSLIAGSLNEQFF. The CDR3 nucleotides read TGTGCCAGCAGCTTAATAGCGGGGTCGTTGAATGAGCAGTTCTTC.

In the case of this clone: Other DNA sequences in this sample translate to the same CDR3. This rearrangement joins TRBV9 to TRBJ2-7; D may be TRBD2 (5 bases). CDR1 and CDR2 (germline): SGDLS, YYNGEE. Trimming left V 0 bases short and J 1 base short, with 8 bases between. This CDR3 region has 14 residues. The CDR3 region is CASSVAAGSYEQYF. Written as DNA, the CDR3 is TGTGCCAGCAGCGTAGCTGCGGGTTCCTACGAGCAGTACTTC.

The V gene is TRBV30, the J gene TRBJ2-7; D might be TRBD1 (6 bases). The CDR3 runs 14 residues. Germline V CDR1 and CDR2: GTSNPN, SVGIG (reference sequence). Trimming pared 3 bases from V and 0 bases from J, leaving 12 bases between. This chain's CDR3 is CAWSIRDNSYEQYF. In nucleotides, the CDR3 is TGTGCCTGGAGCATCCGGGACAACTCCTACGAGCAGTACTTC.

The chain uses TRBV30 and TRBJ1-2; TRBD1 might be the D (6 bases). V lost 3 bases and J lost 8, with 13 bases in between. This CDR3 has 12 amino acids. Looked up from germline, CDR1 is GTSNPN and CDR2 is SVGIG (reference sequence). The CDR3 sequence is CAWSPGEAGYTF. The CDR3 nucleotides are TGTGCCTGGAGCCCAGGGGAGGCCGGCTACACCTTC.

This clone showed up just a few times. The chain couples TRBV2 to TRBJ2-4; D is unclear. V was shortened by 0 bases and J by 9 bases, with 6 bases between the two germline ends. CDR3 length equals 12 residues. Germline loops: CDR1 SNHLY, CDR2 FYNNEI. Here the CDR3 DNA reads TGTGCCAGCAGTGAAGCGCCTGTCATTCAGTACTTC. Its protein is CASSEAPVIQYF.

This clone has more than one count but fewer than ten. This chain joins TRBV7-2 and TRBJ2-2; D is undetermined. There are 14 residues in the CDR3. Germline values: CDR1 SGHTA, CDR2 FQGNSA. V was clipped by 1 base and J by 8 bases, with 11 bases between them. CDR3 in DNA: TGTGCCAGCAGCTTAGGGGCTTCCCCGGGGGAGCTGTTTTTT. Protein: CASSLGASPGELFF. The full variable domain, completed using reference TRBV7-2 and TRBJ2-2, is GAGVSQSPSNKVTEKGKDVELRCDPISGHTALYWYRQSLGQGLEFLIYFQGNSAPDKSGLPSDRFSAERTGGSVSTLTIQRTQQEDSAVYLCASSLGASPGELFFGEGSRLTVL.

V gene TRBV5-1 combines with J gene TRBJ1-1, with TRBD1 identical over 8 bases. The CDR3 runs to 15 residues. The J segment lost 5 bases and the V segment lost 5 bases, leaving 11 bases of the junction unmatched. CDR1 is SGHRS, CDR2 YFSETQ, per germline. Here the CDR3 reads CASRRSTGVDTEAFF. Written as DNA, the CDR3 is TGCGCCAGCAGACGATCGACAGGGGTTGATACTGAAGCTTTCTTT.

J is TRBJ2-7 and V is TRBV5-4; a weak D match, TRBD1 (6 bases). Germline CDR1 and CDR2: SGHNT and YYREEE (reference sequence). This CDR3 is 15 amino acids long. The V and J ends lost 4 bases and 3 bases respectively, with 17 bases between them. The CDR3 nucleotides are TGTGCCAGCAGCCTGGGGCCAGGGGTAAACTACGAGCAGTACTTC. Protein product: CASSLGPGVNYEQYF.

The chain couples TRBV10-3 to TRBJ2-1, with TRBD2 identical over 11 bases. The CDR3 has 15 amino acids. The junction had 10 bases not matched to a gene; V was cut back by 6 bases and J by 9 bases. The germline V gene has CDR1 ENHRY and CDR2 SYGVKD. The CDR3 is CAIRTLTSGIVEQFF. The CDR3 nucleotides read TGTGCCATCAGGACTCTGACTAGCGGGATAGTTGAGCAGTTCTTC.

The gene calls are TRBV2 and TRBJ1-4; the match to TRBD1 covers 7 bases. V lost 7 bases and J lost 7; bases outside the gene matches: 9. The CDR3 spans 14 residues. Per the germline V gene, CDR1 is SNHLY and CDR2 is FYNNEI. In DNA, the CDR3 is TGTGCCAGCAATCCGGGACAGAAGGGTGAAAAACTGTTTTTT. Translation: CASNPGQKGEKLFF.

The chain has TRBV5-1 and TRBJ2-1, with 10 bases identical to TRBD2. CDR1 SGHRS and CDR2 YFSETQ come from the germline V gene. The CDR3 runs to 14 residues. V shed 6 bases and J 7 bases; nucleotides not matched to a gene: 7. CDR3 region: CASMASGRFNEQFF. DNA of the CDR3: TGCGCCAGCATGGCTAGCGGGAGATTTAATGAGCAGTTCTTC.

This clone was seen more than once but under ten times. For the CDR3, the DNA is TGTGCCAGCAGCAAGACGGGAGAACAGCCCCAGCATTTT. Protein sequence: CASSKTGEQPQHF. This chain connects TRBV7-9 to TRBJ1-5, with D unclear. Germline V lookup: CDR1 SEHNR, CDR2 FQNEAQ (reference sequence). This CDR3 has 13 amino acids. V dropped 5 bases and J dropped 7 bases, with 12 bases sitting between them.